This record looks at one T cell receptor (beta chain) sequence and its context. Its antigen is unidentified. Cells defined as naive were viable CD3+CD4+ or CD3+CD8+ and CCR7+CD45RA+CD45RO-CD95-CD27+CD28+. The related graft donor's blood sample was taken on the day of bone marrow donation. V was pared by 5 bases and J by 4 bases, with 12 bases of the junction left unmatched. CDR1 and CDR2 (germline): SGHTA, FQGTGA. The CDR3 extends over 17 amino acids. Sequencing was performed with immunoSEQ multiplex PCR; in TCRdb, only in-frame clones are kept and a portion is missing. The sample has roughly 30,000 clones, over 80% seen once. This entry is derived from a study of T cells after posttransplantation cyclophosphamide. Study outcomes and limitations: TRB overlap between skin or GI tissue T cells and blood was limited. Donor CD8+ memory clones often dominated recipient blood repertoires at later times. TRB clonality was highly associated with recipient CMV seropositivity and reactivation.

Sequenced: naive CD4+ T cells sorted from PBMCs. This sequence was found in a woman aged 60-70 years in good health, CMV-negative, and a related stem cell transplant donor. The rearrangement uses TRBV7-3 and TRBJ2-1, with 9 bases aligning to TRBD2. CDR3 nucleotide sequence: TGTGCCAGCAGCCAACGAGGAGCGGGAGGTTTGTACAATGAGCAGTTCTTC. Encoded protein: CASSQRGAGGLYNEQFF.